This entry concerns a single T cell receptor beta chain. What antigen it recognizes has not been identified. No base-level quality is on record; no much larger clone is a single base apart. These data are taken from a study of shared clonotypes between healthy human individuals (dated by TCRdb to 2020 to 2021). At the level of the whole study: Three men and two women, aged 18 to 49 years, made up the cohort. For each donor, three plates each were used for CD4 naive and CD4 memory, two plates were used for CD8 naive, and one plate was used for CD8 memory. To estimate repertoire size and how much clonotypes are shared between individuals, the study performed deep sequencing of blood TCR repertoires from five healthy adults. To increase sequencing depth and limit assay-specific biases, different laboratories used diverse techniques to prepare libraries and sequence TCR repertoires. Each donor's leukapheresis produced roughly between roughly 0.94 and 9.5 billion PBMCs.

Using the deep immunoSEQ assay, multiplex PCR amplified TCR CDR3 regions from genomic DNA. Extracted genomic DNA from each cell subset was distributed evenly across all wells of several immunoSEQ 96-well plates, and each plate was treated as a replicate. For sorted subsets, each replicate PCR was loaded with about 200 ng genomic DNA, equivalent to about 30,000 T cell genomes. The purified libraries were quantified using a Qubit 3.0 fluorometer, sized with a Bioanalyzer 2100, and then quantified again using the KAPA Library Quantification kit. Every immunoSEQ 96-well plate was sequenced on a dedicated single-read 150-cycle Illumina NextSeq 550 flow cell. The paper's processing steps were these. Because the immunoSEQ output included only junctional sequences and no quality scores, the filtering could not be the same as the filtering used for full-length reads. To assign V/J genes and CDR3, sequences were annotated using PyIR, a Python wrapper for IgBLAST v1.9, with IMGT germline references. Reads with weak V/J assignments (E-value above 1e-6), missing CDR3, stop codons, out-of-frame junctions, or ambiguous translated residues were removed. V3J clonotypes were defined as sequences sharing the same inferred V gene, J gene, and CDR3 amino acid sequence. Percentage overlap between repertoires was computed as shared unique clonotypes divided by the size of the smaller repertoire. Richness of each repertoire was evaluated using RTK rarefaction, the Chao1 estimator, and Recon v2.1 estimates of unobserved clonotypes. For all TCRbeta clonotypes obtained by the gDNA method from a few donors, generation probabilities were computed with OLGA. TCRdb carries this immuneACCESS record with in-frame sequences only. Its versions omit some clonotypes, under half of them owing to an unresolved V gene in the studies checked, with the rest unexplained. The D gene and trimming were derived from the DNA, and the V and J assignments and clone size from that table. In all, the sample holds 760,000 or so clones, and just over 95% of those were seen once. The top ten constitute less than 0.3% of the sample.

For the CD8 naive samples, CD45RO-negative cells were positively selected for CCR7, yielding a CD45RA+CCR7+ population from which TemRA cells were excluded. The donors were healthy, HIV-negative adults who had no recently reported acute infections or vaccinations. Every donor was a Caucasian adult living in Nashville, Tennessee, USA. Blood was obtained by leukapheresis, after which PBMCs were separated by Ficoll-Histopaque density gradient centrifugation and cryopreserved in liquid nitrogen vapor phase. Analytical flow cytometry was used to check the purity and quantity of every magnetically sorted T cell population. Genomic DNA was isolated from each sorted fraction and quantified by UV absorbance on a Nanodrop 2000c. What the research found in general, with its limitations: Compared with non-shared clonotypes, the clonotypes found in all four sorted-subset donors had higher generation probabilities. When a few donors were compared, the shared fraction of clonotypes was about 5% for naive CD4, 3% to 4% for naive CD8, roughly 2.5% for memory CD4, and less than 0.45% for memory CD8. Sampling was restricted to blood, and TCR repertoires in tissues likely differ from the TCR repertoires found in blood. The genetic and exposure-history diversity represented was limited by the small number of donors. Pairwise subsampling indicated that sequencing depth was expected to affect the degree of clonotype sharing among donors. Estimated clonotype richness was generally larger for naive than for memory subsets. Even with the large sequencing depth, rarefaction of the sorted-subset datasets indicated that sequencing was incomplete.

V is pruned by 7 bases and J by 4 bases, leaving 4 bases of the junction without a gene match. CDR1 and CDR2 (ENHRY, SYGVKD) derive from the germline V gene. CDR3 length: 13 amino acids, cysteine to phenylalanine. Of all the DNA, just the CDR3 is kept, 39 bases in frame from base 1. The V and J segments used are TRBV10-3 and TRBJ2-5, with TRBD1 matching 9 junction bases. The origin of this receptor is a man aged 30 to 45 in good health. Input material: naive CD8+ T cells sorted from blood. This sample's cell subset or site label indicates: CD45RA+CCR7+. The CDR3 region has the sequence CAINRTGAETQYF. The DNA sequence follows: TGTGCCATCAACAGGACAGGGGCAGAGACCCAGTACTTC.